The 19 T cell receptor beta chains below were found in one sample sequenced in a study of blood T cell repertoires in COVID-19. The protocol was immunoSEQ multiplex PCR, while the TCRdb copy is restricted to in-frame clones and leaves out a portion. The sample lists 250,000 to 300,000 clones, 89% occurring once. Source material: PBMCs or T cells enriched from blood (not recorded which). The receptor source for this set is a woman in her sixties who had recovered from COVID-19.

This rearrangement joins TRBV19 to TRBJ1-4; maybe TRBD1 (6 bases). CDR1 LNHDA and CDR2 SQIVND come from the germline V gene (reference sequence). V lost 7 bases to trimming and J lost 10 bases, with 22 bases between them. This CDR3 region has 15 residues. The CDR3: CASTIPQDSLGKLFF. The CDR3 DNA reads TGTGCCAGTACCATCCCTCAGGACAGCCTCGGAAAACTGTTTTTT.

The J gene is TRBJ1-2, the V gene TRBV3-1 (or the pseudogene TRBV3-2); 8 bases map to TRBD1. CDR3 length: 16 amino acids. Trimming at V came to 4 bases and at J to 6 bases, leaving 13 bases not matched to a gene. Germline-derived CDR1 and CDR2 are LGHDT and YNNKEL (reference sequence). The CDR3 nucleotides are TGTGCCAGCAGCCCCTCACCGGACAGGGTCGGGAATGGCTACACCTTC. As protein: CASSPSPDRVGNGYTF.

The chain employs TRBV27 and TRBJ2-1; 8 positions match TRBD2. Germline CDR1 reads MNHEY; CDR2 reads SMNVEV (reference sequence). The ends lost 5 bases at V and 4 bases at J; junction bases unmatched: 10. This CDR3 has 16 amino acids. CDR3: CASSRAGSGGYNEQFF. CDR3 DNA: TGTGCCAGCAGTAGGGCGGGCAGCGGGGGTTACAATGAGCAGTTCTTC.

Comments on this clone: Because the CDR3 is missing its conserved closing phenylalanine or tryptophan, this is likely a read error. Because the CDR3's place on the DNA is in doubt, the DNA is left out and the CDR3 is given as listed by TCRdb. V gene TRBV9 combines with J gene TRBJ1-1; TRBD1, the D gene given by the table, was not confirmed from the DNA. Germline V gives CDR1 SGDLS, CDR2 YYNGEE. The CDR3 is 8 amino acids long, termini counted. CDR3 amino acids: CASSGTGV.

The CDR3 DNA sequence: TGCAGCGTTGAATCGGGCCGGAGGGGTTACAATGAGCAGTTCTTC. Its translation: CSVESGRRGYNEQFF. V usage is TRBV29-1 and J usage is TRBJ2-1; D perhaps matches TRBD2 (6 bases). The V end lost 2 bases, the J end lost 4 bases, and 15 bases lay between the germline ends. The CDR3 has 15 amino acids. From germline, CDR1 is SQVTM and CDR2 ANQGSEA.

The rearrangement joins TRBV28 to TRBJ1-2; 7 bases match TRBD1. This CDR3 is 14 amino acids long. Trimming at V came to 6 bases and at J to 7 bases, leaving 11 bases not matched to a gene. Germline CDR1 and CDR2: MDHEN and SYDVKM. This chain's CDR3 is CASRSWTGSSGYTF. For the CDR3, the DNA is TGTGCCAGCAGGTCTTGGACAGGCTCGAGTGGCTACACCTTC.

This chain uses TRBV27 with TRBJ1-1, with unresolved D. Germline CDR1 MNHEY, CDR2 SMNVEV (reference sequence). This CDR3 is 13 amino acids long. V shed 1 base and J shed 1 base, with 4 bases lying between them. CDR3 sequence: CASSLFRNTEAFF. The CDR3 DNA sequence: TGTGCCAGCAGTTTATTCAGGAACACTGAAGCTTTCTTT.

This sequence joins TRBV13 and TRBJ2-3; D might be TRBD2 (6 bases). The length of the CDR3 is 15 residues. V lost 5 bases, J lost 2 bases, and 14 bases lay in between. Germline-derived CDR1 and CDR2 are PRHDT and FYEKMQ (reference sequence). The DNA for the CDR3 is TGTGCCAGCAGCCCTATCGCGGGACTCACAGATACGCAGTATTTT. Its protein is CASSPIAGLTDTQYF.

The V and J genes are TRBV19 and TRBJ1-6, with 7 bases aligning to TRBD1. The trim removed 6 bases at V and 7 bases at J, leaving 6 bases unmatched. The CDR3 contains 14 residues. From germline, CDR1 is LNHDA and CDR2 SQIVND (reference sequence). CDR3 in DNA: TGTGCCAGTAGGGAACAGGGGAACAATTCACCCCTCCACTTT. It codes for CASREQGNNSPLHF. Drawing the rest from reference TRBV19 and TRBJ1-6, the complete variable domain is DGGITQSPKYLFRKEGQNVTLSCEQNLNHDAMYWYRQDPGQGLRLIYYSQIVNDFQKGDIAEGYSVSREKKESFPLTVTSAQKNPTAFYLCASREQGNNSPLHFGNGTRLTVT.

There are many counts of this clone. The chain is built from TRBV6-6 and TRBJ1-1; 12 bases are a match to TRBD1. In germline, CDR1 is MNHNY, CDR2 SVGAGI (reference sequence). CDR3 length equals 17 residues. Unmatched junction bases numbered 11, after V lost 5 bases and J lost 4 bases. As DNA, the CDR3 is TGTGCCAGCAGTCTGCGGGACAGGGGGCATTTTGGCACTGAAGCTTTCTTT. Its translation: CASSLRDRGHFGTEAFF.

This clone was picked up one time. J is TRBJ2-7 and V is TRBV10-1; 10 positions match TRBD1. The germline gives CDR1 WNHNN, CDR2 SYGVQD (reference sequence). CDR3 size: 14 residues. J was trimmed by 1 base and V by 5 bases; bases with no gene match: 2. For the CDR3, the DNA is TGCGCCAGCAGTAGGGACAGGGGTTCCTACGAGCAGTACTTC. This encodes CASSRDRGSYEQYF.

The rearrangement joins TRBV2 to TRBJ1-1, with unresolved D. Trimming cost V 0 bases and J 0 bases, with 14 bases left between them. The CDR3 covers 17 residues. Looked up from germline, CDR1 is SNHLY and CDR2 is FYNNEI. The CDR3: CASSEALGPGMNTEAFF. CDR3 in DNA: TGTGCCAGCAGTGAAGCGCTTGGACCGGGAATGAACACTGAAGCTTTCTTT.

V usage is TRBV19 and J usage is TRBJ2-1; TRBD2 matches 8 bases. This CDR3 comprises 14 residues. V dropped 8 bases and J dropped 7; count of bases not matched to a gene: 10. Germline V lookup: CDR1 LNHDA, CDR2 SQIVND (reference sequence). CDR3 region: CASSSGGARNEQFF. CDR3 in DNA: TGTGCCAGTTCCTCCGGGGGGGCGAGGAATGAGCAGTTCTTC.

The DNA for the CDR3 is TGTGCCAGTAGTCCAGGGTTGGTCTCACCCCTCCACTTT. The encoded protein is CASSPGLVSPLHF. The J gene is TRBJ1-6, the V gene TRBV19, with D possibly matching TRBD1 (5 bases). The CDR3 covers 13 residues. CDR1 and CDR2 (germline): LNHDA, SQIVND (reference sequence). Trimming stripped 5 bases from V and 10 bases from J, with 12 bases between.

The chain has TRBV28 and TRBJ1-2; TRBD1 is a possible D gene (5 bases). CDR3 length: 13 amino acids. With 4 bases removed from V and 3 bases from J, the gap between germline ends came to 9 bases. CDR1 is MDHEN, CDR2 SYDVKM, per germline. The CDR3 reads CASSSGRDYGYTF. For the CDR3, the DNA is TGTGCCAGCAGTTCCGGCAGGGACTATGGCTACACCTTC.

V is TRBV27 and J is TRBJ1-2, with D perhaps TRBD1 (6 bases). Trimming left V 4 bases short and J 6 bases short, with 15 bases between. The CDR3 loop spans 14 amino acids. The V gene's germline CDR1 is MNHEY and CDR2 SMNVEV (reference sequence). Here the CDR3 reads CASSYLRTDHGYTF. In DNA, the CDR3 is TGTGCCAGCAGTTACCTTAGGACAGATCATGGCTACACCTTC.

This clone has a single count. The chain links TRBV5-1 to TRBJ2-3, with unresolved D. The CDR3 covers 11 residues. Germline V gives CDR1 SGHRS, CDR2 YFSETQ. Trimming stripped 2 bases from V and 5 bases from J, with 3 bases between. CDR3 in amino acids: CASSFQDTQYF. DNA of the CDR3: TGCGCCAGCAGCTTCCAAGATACGCAGTATTTT. Supplemented by reference TRBV5-1 and TRBJ2-3, the full variable domain reads KAGVTQTPRYLIKTRGQQVTLSCSPISGHRSVSWYQQTPGQGLQFLFEYFSETQRNKGNFPGRFSGRQFSNSRSEMNVSTLELGDSALYLCASSFQDTQYFGPGTRLTVL.

The V gene is TRBV7-8, the J gene TRBJ1-6, with TRBD1 matching 8 bases. V shed 1 base and J 7 bases; nucleotides not matched to a gene: 12. This CDR3 spans 18 amino acids. CDR1 SGHVS and CDR2 FQNEAQ come from the germline V gene. CDR3 DNA: TGTGCCAGCAGCTTAGAATCGACGGCAGGGGGCGTGAATTCACCCCTCCACTTT. Translated, it gives CASSLESTAGGVNSPLHF.

The J gene is TRBJ1-5, the V gene TRBV18; TRBD1 matches at 10 bases. This CDR3 has 16 residues. Germline CDR1 reads KGHSH; CDR2 reads LQKENI. V gave up 0 bases and J gave up 4 bases; unmatched junction bases: 3. The CDR3 DNA sequence: TGTGCCAGCTCACCACCAGGGGACAGGGGTAATCAGCCCCAGCATTTT. Translated: CASSPPGDRGNQPQHF.